The clone carrying this T cell receptor beta chain was seen only a few times. The V gene lost 1 base and the J gene lost 2 bases, with 18 bases spanning the gap. Germline V lookup: CDR1 MDHEN, CDR2 SYDVKM. The length of the CDR3 is 17 residues. TCRdb redid the calling of the PCR reads with MiXCR, one entry per CDR3 protein. The table records more than 35,000 distinct CDR3 sequences, around 35% of them present only once. These data come from a study of vaccination and CD4 T cells after COVID-19. On the study more broadly: For each participant, vaccination comprised two doses of either the BNT162b2 or the mRNA-1273 vaccine. Sampling occurred at day 14 and days 161 to 241 post-vaccination in a few convalescent patients.

Time point noted: late sampling 161 to 241 days after vaccination in a few convalescent patients. Specimen: CD4+ T cells from blood, collected about 7 months after SARS-CoV-2 vaccination. This chain connects TRBV28 to TRBJ2-7, with D possibly being TRBD2 (5 bases). The clonotype originates from a human donor who had recovered from COVID-19. This CDR3 is CASSLSPLRESPYEQYF. CDR3 DNA: TGTGCCAGCAGTTTATCCCCTCTACGGGAATCCCCCTACGAGCAGTACTTC.